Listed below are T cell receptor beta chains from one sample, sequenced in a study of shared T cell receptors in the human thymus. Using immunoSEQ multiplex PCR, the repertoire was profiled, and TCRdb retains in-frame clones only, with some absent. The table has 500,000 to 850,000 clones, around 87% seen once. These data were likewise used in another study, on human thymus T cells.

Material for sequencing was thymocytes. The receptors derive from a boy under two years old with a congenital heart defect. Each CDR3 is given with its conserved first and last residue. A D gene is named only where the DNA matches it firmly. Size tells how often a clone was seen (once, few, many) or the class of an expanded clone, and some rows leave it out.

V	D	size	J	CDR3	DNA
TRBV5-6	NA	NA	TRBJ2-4	CASSLASSPAGKNIQYF	TGTGCCAGCAGCTTGGCCTCGTCCCCAGCAGGCAAAAACATTCAGTACTTC
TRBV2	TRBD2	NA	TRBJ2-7	CASSEPLAGPPYEQYF	TGTGCCAGCAGTGAACCCCTAGCGGGACCACCCTACGAGCAGTACTTC
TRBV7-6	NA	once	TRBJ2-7	CASSPSRRVEQYF	TGTGCCAGCAGCCCTTCCCGCCGGGTCGAGCAGTACTTC
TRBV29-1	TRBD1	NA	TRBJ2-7	CSVESGTDSPYEQYF	TGCAGCGTTGAATCGGGGACAGATTCGCCCTACGAGCAGTACTTC
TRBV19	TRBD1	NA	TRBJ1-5	CASSIWTGRRLNQPQHF	TGTGCCAGTAGTATATGGACAGGGCGGAGGCTCAATCAGCCCCAGCATTTT
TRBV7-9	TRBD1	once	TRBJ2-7	CASSLKGGQGAPYEQYF	TGTGCCAGCAGCTTAAAAGGGGGACAGGGTGCACCCTACGAGCAGTACTTC
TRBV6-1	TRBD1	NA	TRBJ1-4	CASSEATDRVNEKLFF	TGTGCCAGCAGTGAAGCGACGGACAGGGTTAATGAAAAACTGTTTTTT
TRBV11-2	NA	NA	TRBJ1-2	CASGSRIGQQNYGYTF	TGTGCCAGCGGCTCCCGTATTGGACAGCAAAACTATGGCTACACCTTC
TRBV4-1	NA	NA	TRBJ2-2	CASSQDSGLKNTGELFF	TGCGCCAGCAGCCAAGATTCAGGACTAAAGAACACCGGGGAGCTGTTTTTT
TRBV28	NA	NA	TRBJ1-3	CASSDRTLTGNTIYF	TGTGCCAGCAGTGACAGGACCTTGACTGGAAACACCATATATTTT
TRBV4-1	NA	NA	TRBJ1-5	CASSQDPPTGRSNQPQHF	TGCGCCAGCAGCCAAGATCCCCCGACAGGACGGAGCAATCAGCCCCAGCATTTT
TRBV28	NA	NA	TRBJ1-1	CASNSLGREGTEAFF	TGTGCCAGCAACTCGCTAGGCAGGGAGGGGACTGAAGCTTTCTTT
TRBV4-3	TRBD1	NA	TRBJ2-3	CASSQEGTVSTDTQYF	TGCGCCAGCAGCCAAGAGGGGACAGTGAGCACAGATACGCAGTATTTT
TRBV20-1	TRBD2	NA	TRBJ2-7	CSARREYEQYF	TGCAGTGCACGGCGGGAGTACGAGCAGTACTTC
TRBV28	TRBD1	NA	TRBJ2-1	CASSSQGTGIYNEQFF	TGTGCCAGCAGTTCCCAAGGGACAGGGATCTACAATGAGCAGTTCTTC
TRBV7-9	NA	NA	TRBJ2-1	CASSLDPIRDSYNEQFF	TGTGCCAGCAGCTTAGATCCCATCCGGGACTCCTACAATGAGCAGTTCTTC
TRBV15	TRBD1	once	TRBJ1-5	CATSTGQGLYSNQPQHF	TGTGCCACCAGTACGGGACAGGGGTTATATAGCAATCAGCCCCAGCATTTT
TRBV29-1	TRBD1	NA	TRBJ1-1	CSVKDRATEAFF	TGCAGCGTGAAGGACAGGGCCACTGAAGCTTTCTTT
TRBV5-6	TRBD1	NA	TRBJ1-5	CASSLVSGGFSNQPQHF	TGTGCCAGCAGCTTGGTGTCAGGGGGATTTAGCAATCAGCCCCAGCATTTT
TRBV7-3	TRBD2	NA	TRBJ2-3	CASSLISPTSGGVDTQYF	TGTGCCAGCAGCTTAATTTCCCCGACTAGCGGGGGGGTAGATACGCAGTATTTT
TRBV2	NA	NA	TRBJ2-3	CASSERVLLATDTQYF	TGTGCCAGCAGTGAGAGGGTGCTCCTGGCCACAGATACGCAGTATTTT
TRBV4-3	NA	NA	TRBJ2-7	CASSQDHTSSYEQYF	TGCGCCAGCAGCCAAGATCATACGAGCTCCTACGAGCAGTACTTC
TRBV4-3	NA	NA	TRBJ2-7	CASSQDSGSTYEQYF	TGCGCCAGCAGCCAAGATAGTGGTTCTACCTACGAGCAGTACTTC
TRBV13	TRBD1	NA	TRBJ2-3	CASSLGTGGLEVGTDTQYF	TGTGCCAGCAGCTTAGGGACAGGGGGCTTGGAGGTTGGCACAGATACGCAGTATTTT
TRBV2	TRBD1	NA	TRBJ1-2	CAAGDRATTYGYTF	TGTGCCGCAGGGGACAGGGCAACGACCTATGGCTACACCTTC
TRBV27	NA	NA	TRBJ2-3	CASSFGSIQGTGTDTQYF	TGTGCCAGCAGTTTCGGTTCCATCCAGGGGACCGGCACAGATACGCAGTATTTT
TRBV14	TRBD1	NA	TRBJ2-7	CASSQDTGGLLYEQYF	TGTGCCAGCAGCCAAGATACAGGGGGCCTTTTGTACGAGCAGTACTTC
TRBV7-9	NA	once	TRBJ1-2	CASSHITEGYTF	TGTGCCAGCAGCCACATCACCGAAGGCTACACCTTC
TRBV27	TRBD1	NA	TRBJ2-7	CASSLGDSSYEQYF	TGTGCCAGCAGCTTGGGGGACAGCTCCTACGAGCAGTACTTC
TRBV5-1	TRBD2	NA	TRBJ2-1	CASSCTSGKTLLPHNEQFF	TGCGCCAGCAGCTGCACTAGCGGGAAAACCCTCTTGCCCCACAATGAGCAGTTCTTC
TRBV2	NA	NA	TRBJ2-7	CASSGLQGPNSYEQYF	TGTGCCAGCAGTGGGCTACAGGGTCCCAACTCCTACGAGCAGTACTTC
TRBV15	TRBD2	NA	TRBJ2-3	CATSRVGDSGRATDTQYF	TGTGCCACCAGCAGAGTGGGGGATAGCGGGAGGGCCACAGATACGCAGTATTTT